This passage covers 28 T cell receptor beta chains from one sample sequenced in a study of beta chain features in type 1 diabetes. The sequenced template was cDNA made from the entire isolated RNA. Using immunoSEQ multiplex PCR, the repertoire was profiled, and TCRdb retains in-frame clones only, with some absent. The sample yields about 360,000 clones, 10% to 15% seen once. Specimen: naive CD4+ T cells from blood. Receptors were obtained from a young man in good health.

This clone was found a few times. This chain joins TRBV6-5 and TRBJ2-7; D ambiguous. Per germline, CDR1 MNHEY and CDR2 SVGAGI. V was trimmed by 7 bases and J by 7 bases, leaving 14 bases between them. This CDR3 contains 12 residues. The CDR3 DNA reads TGTGCCAGCACCCCCGGCCCGAGGGAGCAGTACTTC. Translation: CASTPGPREQYF.

The V and J genes are TRBV30 and TRBJ2-2; D possibly corresponds to TRBD1 (6 bases). CDR1 is GTSNPN and CDR2 is SVGIG in the germline V gene (reference sequence). This CDR3 contains 12 residues. V lost 3 bases and J lost 6, with 8 bases in between. DNA for the CDR3: TGTGCCTGGAGCAGGGGACCCGGGGAGCTGTTTTTT. Amino acid sequence: CAWSRGPGELFF.

The V and J genes are TRBV5-6 and TRBJ2-7; D is perhaps TRBD2 (5 bases). CDR1 SGHDT and CDR2 YYEEEE come from the germline V gene. This CDR3 comprises 14 residues. The V end was cut by 3 bases, the J end by 2 bases, with 12 bases between. Here the CDR3 DNA reads TGTGCCAGCAGCTCTCGGACTGGAACCTACGAGCAGTACTTC. Its protein product is CASSSRTGTYEQYF.

The J gene is TRBJ1-1, the V gene TRBV6-5; D perhaps matches TRBD1 (6 bases). The germline gives CDR1 MNHEY, CDR2 SVGAGI. This CDR3 comprises 13 residues. The V gene lost 6 bases and the J gene lost 8 bases, with 16 bases spanning the gap. CDR3: CASRSPQGSEAFF. In DNA form, the CDR3 reads TGTGCCAGCAGATCCCCCCAGGGGTCCGAAGCTTTCTTT.

This chain joins TRBV6-6 and TRBJ1-1; 7 bases are a match to TRBD1. Germline CDR1 MNHNY, CDR2 SVGAGI (reference sequence). The ends lost 2 bases at V and 5 bases at J; junction bases unmatched: 5. The CDR3 spans 14 residues. The CDR3 here is CASSYAGGTTEAFF. CDR3 coding DNA: TGTGCCAGCAGTTACGCAGGGGGTACAACTGAAGCTTTCTTT.

This clone was observed a handful of times. The rearrangement uses TRBV4-1 and TRBJ2-5, with 12 positions matching TRBD2. Germline V gene data show CDR1 as MGHRA and CDR2 as YSYEKL. V gave up 2 bases and J gave up 0 bases; unmatched junction bases: 4. There are 17 residues in the CDR3. The CDR3: CASSQQGTSGYQETQYF. For the CDR3, the DNA is TGCGCCAGCAGCCAACAAGGGACTAGCGGGTACCAAGAGACCCAGTACTTC.

The V call is TRBV6-5, the J call TRBJ2-1; D is possibly TRBD2 (7 bases). CDR3 length: 14 residues. Germline CDR1 and CDR2: MNHEY and SVGAGI. V shed 4 bases and J shed 10 bases, with 17 bases lying between them. CDR3 protein: CASSLREGVAEQFF. CDR3 DNA: TGTGCCAGCAGTTTAAGGGAGGGGGTAGCCGAGCAGTTCTTC.

This clone was counted a few times. The chain uses TRBV5-1 and TRBJ2-2; the match to TRBD1 covers 9 bases. Germline assignment: CDR1 SGHRS and CDR2 YFSETQ. The CDR3 runs 16 residues. V was pared by 9 bases and J by 7 bases, with 16 bases of the junction left unmatched. The CDR3 region has the DNA TGCGCCACCAAACAGGTGGACAGGGGTGTTGTCGGGGAGCTGTTTTTT. Its translation: CATKQVDRGVVGELFF.

This clone was detected only a few times. The chain combines TRBV29-1 with TRBJ2-7; 9 bases agree with TRBD1. Germline trimming cut 5 bases from V and 2 bases from J; bases unmatched to any gene: 4. Germline CDR1 SQVTM, CDR2 ANQGSEA. The CDR3 loop spans 13 amino acids. CDR3 amino acids: CSVYGQGPYEQYF. The CDR3, as DNA: TGCAGCGTTTATGGACAGGGGCCCTACGAGCAGTACTTC.

The chain employs TRBV4-2 and TRBJ2-7, with 8 bases matching TRBD1. The length of the CDR3 is 15 residues. CDR1 and CDR2 from the germline V gene are LGHNA and YNFKEQ. V was clipped by 1 base and J by 3 bases; unmatched bases: 5. The DNA for the CDR3 is TGTGCCAGCAGCCAAGGGGGGACAGGAGGCTACGAGCAGTACTTC. This encodes CASSQGGTGGYEQYF.

This clone came up a few times. Additional DNA sequences in this sample encode the identical CDR3. The V call is TRBV15, the J call TRBJ1-2; D gene unclear. The germline V gene has CDR1 LNHNV and CDR2 YYDKDF (reference sequence). V dropped 0 bases and J dropped 0 bases, with 2 bases sitting between them. The CDR3 runs 13 residues. CDR3 sequence reads: CATSRDSNYGYTF. The CDR3 nucleotides read TGTGCCACCAGCAGAGACTCTAACTATGGCTACACCTTC. Full variable domain (remainder filled in from reference TRBV15 and TRBJ1-2): DAMVIQNPRYQVTQFGKPVTLSCSQTLNHNVMYWYQQKSSQAPKLLFHYYDKDFNNEADTPDNFQSRRPNTSFCFLDIRSPGLGDTAMYLCATSRDSNYGYTFGSGTRLTVV.

The gene calls are TRBV6-5 and TRBJ1-2; maybe TRBD1 (6 bases). Germline V gene lookup returns CDR1 MNHEY and CDR2 SVGAGI. Between the trimmed V and J ends, which lost 2 bases and 2 bases, there was a span of 9 bases. This CDR3 has 14 amino acids. The DNA for the CDR3 is TGTGCCAGCAGTTACGGGACAAGAAACTATGGCTACACCTTC. This codes for CASSYGTRNYGYTF.

The rearrangement joins TRBV25-1 to TRBJ2-1; 11 bases map to TRBD2. The CDR3 extends over 15 amino acids. Germline loops: CDR1 MGHDK, CDR2 SYGVNS. V lost 5 bases, J lost 4 bases, and 4 bases stayed unmatched. The CDR3 loop reads CASSLAGGGYNEQFF. CDR3 DNA: TGTGCCAGCAGTTTAGCGGGGGGGGGATACAATGAGCAGTTCTTC.

This clone was found a few times. The genes are TRBV4-2 and TRBJ2-4; 11 nucleotides align to TRBD1. Per germline, CDR1 LGHNA and CDR2 YNFKEQ. V was pared by 4 bases and J by 2 bases, with 4 bases of the junction left unmatched. This CDR3 region has 16 residues. Written as DNA, the CDR3 is TGTGCCAGCAGCCCAGGACAGGGGGCCACCAAAAACATTCAGTACTTC. Translated, it gives CASSPGQGATKNIQYF.

The CDR3 DNA sequence: TGTGCCAGCAGTTTTAGTACAGAGAACACTGAAGCTTTCTTT. Amino acids: CASSFSTENTEAFF. V and J are TRBV28 and TRBJ1-1, with D unclear. V dropped 3 bases and J dropped 1 base, with 9 bases sitting between them. From germline, CDR1 is MDHEN and CDR2 SYDVKM. CDR3 length: 14 amino acids.

The rearrangement joins TRBV30 to TRBJ2-1; TRBD2 might be the D (5 bases). This CDR3 is 15 amino acids long. Deletions cut 0 bases from V and 2 bases from J, with 11 bases between. Germline CDR1 and CDR2: GTSNPN and SVGIG (reference sequence). Written as DNA, the CDR3 is TGTGCCTGGAGTGTTAGAGGGAGAGCCTACAATGAGCAGTTCTTC. This gives the protein CAWSVRGRAYNEQFF.

The rearrangement uses TRBV27 and TRBJ2-3; 8 bases align to TRBD1. Germline values: CDR1 MNHEY, CDR2 SMNVEV (reference sequence). The CDR3 sequence is 15 residues long. V gave up 0 bases and J gave up 4 bases; unmatched junction bases: 3. CDR3 DNA sequence: TGTGCCAGCAGTTTATCCTGGACAGGGCCAGATACGCAGTATTTT. This codes for CASSLSWTGPDTQYF.

This clone was seen more than once but under ten times. This chain joins TRBV9 and TRBJ2-4; D perhaps matches TRBD2 (7 bases). The CDR3 consists of 18 residues. Trimming removed 0 bases at V and 0 bases at J, with 16 bases between. Per the germline V gene, CDR1 is SGDLS and CDR2 is YYNGEE. The CDR3 bases are TGTGCCAGCAGCGTAGAAAGCGGGACATCTCTAGCCAAAAACATTCAGTACTTC. Protein sequence: CASSVESGTSLAKNIQYF.

This clone was counted a single time. The chain employs TRBV30 and TRBJ1-2; 7 bases agree with TRBD1. CDR3 length equals 13 residues. Germline CDR1 reads GTSNPN; CDR2 reads SVGIG (reference sequence). The V segment lost 3 bases and the J segment 5 bases; nucleotides outside the gene matches: 6. The CDR3 loop reads CAWRLTGKYGYTF. The CDR3, as DNA: TGTGCCTGGAGATTGACAGGGAAGTATGGCTACACCTTC. Using reference TRBV30 and TRBJ1-2 for the parts outside the CDR3, the full variable domain is SQTIHQWPATLVQPVGSPLSLECTVEGTSNPNLYWYRQAAGRGLQLLFYSVGIGQISSEVPQNLSASRPQDRQFILSSKKLLLSDSGFYLCAWRLTGKYGYTFGSGTRLTVV.

As for this clone: A junction boundary mismatches the germline segment, possibly from a read error. The rearrangement joins TRBV28 to TRBJ1-1; 8 bases align to TRBD1. The germline V gene has CDR1 MDHEN and CDR2 SYDVKM. This CDR3 comprises 14 residues. CDR3 sequence: CASDRTGQITKAFF. CDR3 bases: TGTGCCAGCGACCGGACAGGGCAGATCACTAAAGCTTTCTTT.

This clone was picked up a small number of times. This chain links TRBV6-1 with TRBJ1-5; TRBD1 agrees at 7 bases. V shed 4 bases and J 7 bases; nucleotides not matched to a gene: 4. Germline CDR1 and CDR2: MNHNS and SASEGT. This CDR3 contains 13 residues. CDR3 nucleotide sequence: TGTGCCAGCAGTGCAGGGGGGTCACAGCCCCAGCATTTT. This translates into CASSAGGSQPQHF.

This chain connects TRBV11-1 to TRBJ1-2; D possibly corresponds to TRBD1 (6 bases). The V and J ends lost 4 bases and 3 bases respectively, with 15 bases between them. CDR1 SGHAT and CDR2 FQDESV come from the germline V gene (reference sequence). The CDR3 totals 15 residues. For the CDR3, the DNA is TGTGCCAGCAGCTCCAGGGGTCCGGCCTACTATGGCTACACCTTC. Translation: CASSSRGPAYYGYTF.

The chain carries TRBV11-2 and TRBJ1-3, with no clear D. This CDR3 spans 13 amino acids. Per the germline V gene, CDR1 is SGHAT and CDR2 is FQNNGV. V lost 8 bases to trimming and J lost 2 bases, with 10 bases between them. The CDR3, as DNA: TGTGCCAGCGGATACTATACTGGAAACACCATATATTTT. Translating gives CASGYYTGNTIYF. The variable domain in full, with the rest retrieved from reference TRBV11-2 and TRBJ1-3, is EAGVAQSPRYKIIEKRQSVAFWCNPISGHATLYWYQQILGQGPKLLIQFQNNGVVDDSQLPKDRFSAERLKGVDSTLKIQPAKLEDSAVYLCASGYYTGNTIYFGEGSWLTVV.

The chain has TRBV6-5 and TRBJ2-2; TRBD1 agrees at 9 bases. There are 16 residues in the CDR3. CDR1 is MNHEY and CDR2 is SVGAGI in the germline V gene. V shed 2 bases, J shed 8 bases, and the junction held 9 bases outside the gene matches. DNA of the CDR3: TGTGCCAGCAGTTACGTACAGGGGGCAAAAAGTGGGGAGCTGTTTTTT. Translating gives CASSYVQGAKSGELFF.

This clone was seen a handful of times. V is TRBV11-2 and J is TRBJ2-5; TRBD2 matches 7 bases. The junction had 3 bases not matched to a gene; V was cut back by 4 bases and J by 1 base. Germline values: CDR1 SGHAT, CDR2 FQNNGV. This CDR3 region has 14 residues. Here the CDR3 DNA reads TGTGCCAGCAGCTATACTAGCGTCCAAGAGACCCAGTACTTC. This codes for CASSYTSVQETQYF.

The chain joins TRBV7-8 to TRBJ2-2; 7 bases agree with TRBD2. Per the germline V gene, CDR1 is SGHVS and CDR2 is FQNEAQ. This CDR3 is 15 amino acids long. The V and J ends lost 6 bases and 5 bases, in that order; junction bases with no gene match: 9. DNA of the CDR3: TGTGCCAGCAGTTCCGGACGGGGAGGGACCGGGGAGCTGTTTTTT. Its translation: CASSSGRGGTGELFF.

This rearrangement joins TRBV29-1 to TRBJ2-7; tentatively, D is TRBD2 (7 bases). The germline gives CDR1 SQVTM, CDR2 ANQGSEA. With 3 bases removed from V and 4 bases from J, the gap between germline ends came to 16 bases. This CDR3 has 14 amino acids. The CDR3 nucleotides read TGCAGCGTTGACGAAGGGGGGGGTCGGTACGAGCAGTACTTC. Translated: CSVDEGGGRYEQYF.

This clone was seen a handful of times. The chain has TRBV29-1 and TRBJ2-3, with a tentative D call TRBD1 (5 bases). V lost 3 bases and J 1 base, leaving 8 bases between the germline ends. CDR1 and CDR2 (germline): SQVTM, ANQGSEA. The CDR3 is 13 amino acids. Here the CDR3 DNA reads TGCAGCGTTGAGGAGACAGGCACAGATACGCAGTATTTT. Translating it yields CSVEETGTDTQYF.